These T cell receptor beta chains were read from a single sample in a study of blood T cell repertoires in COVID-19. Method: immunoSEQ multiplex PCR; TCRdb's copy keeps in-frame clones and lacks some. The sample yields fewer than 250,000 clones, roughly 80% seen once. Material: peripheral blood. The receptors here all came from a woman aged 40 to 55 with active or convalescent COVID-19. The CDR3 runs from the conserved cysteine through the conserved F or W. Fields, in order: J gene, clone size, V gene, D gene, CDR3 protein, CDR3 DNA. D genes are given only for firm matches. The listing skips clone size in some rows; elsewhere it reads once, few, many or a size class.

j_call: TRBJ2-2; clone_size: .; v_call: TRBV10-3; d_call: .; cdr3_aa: CAISDPLATVVGELFF; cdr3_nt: TGTGCCATCAGTGACCCGCTAGCGACCGTCGTCGGGGAGCTGTTTTTT
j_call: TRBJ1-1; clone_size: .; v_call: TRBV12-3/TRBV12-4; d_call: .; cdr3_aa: CASSFGPLTEAFF; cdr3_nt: TGTGCCAGCAGTTTTGGGCCTCTCACTGAAGCTTTCTTT
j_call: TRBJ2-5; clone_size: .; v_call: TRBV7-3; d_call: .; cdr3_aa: CASSPSLEETQYF; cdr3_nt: TGTGCCAGCAGCCCCAGTTTGGAAGAGACCCAGTACTTC
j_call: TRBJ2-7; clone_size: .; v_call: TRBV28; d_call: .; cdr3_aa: CASKGDTSSYEQYF; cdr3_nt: TGTGCCAGCAAGGGGGACACGAGCTCCTACGAGCAGTACTTC
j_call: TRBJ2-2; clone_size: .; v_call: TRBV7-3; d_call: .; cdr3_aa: CASSLSGADTGELFF; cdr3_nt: TGTGCCAGCAGCTTATCTGGGGCCGACACCGGGGAGCTGTTTTTT
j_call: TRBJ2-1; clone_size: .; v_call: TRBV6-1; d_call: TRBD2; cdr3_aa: CASSEAGGLADYNEQFF; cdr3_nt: TGTGCCAGCAGTGAAGCAGGGGGACTAGCGGACTACAATGAGCAGTTCTTC
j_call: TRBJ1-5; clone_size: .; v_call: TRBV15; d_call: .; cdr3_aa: CATSRDRTVSNQPQHF; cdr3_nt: TGTGCCACCAGCAGAGATAGGACAGTTAGCAATCAGCCCCAGCATTTT
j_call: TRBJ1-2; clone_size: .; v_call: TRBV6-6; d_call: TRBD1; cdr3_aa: CASSGQETNYGYTF; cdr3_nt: TGTGCCAGCAGCGGACAGGAAACGAACTATGGCTACACCTTC
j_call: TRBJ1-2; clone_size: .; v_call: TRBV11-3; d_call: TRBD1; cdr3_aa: CASSFGQGGMGYTF; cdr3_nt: TGTGCCAGCAGCTTCGGACAGGGAGGGATGGGCTACACCTTC
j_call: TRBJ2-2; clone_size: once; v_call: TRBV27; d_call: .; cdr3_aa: CASSFTAGYTGELFF; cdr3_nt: TGTGCCAGCAGTTTCACGGCGGGGTACACCGGGGAGCTGTTTTTT
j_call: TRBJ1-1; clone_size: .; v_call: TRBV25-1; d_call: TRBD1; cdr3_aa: CASRGQGANTEAFF; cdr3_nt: TGTGCCAGCAGGGGACAGGGGGCGAACACTGAAGCTTTCTTT
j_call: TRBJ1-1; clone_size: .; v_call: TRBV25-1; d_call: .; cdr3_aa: CASSEQGYTEAFF; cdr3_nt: TGTGCCAGCAGCGAACAGGGTTACACTGAAGCTTTCTTT
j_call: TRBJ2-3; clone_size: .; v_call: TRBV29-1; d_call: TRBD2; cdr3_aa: CSVAGLADTQYF; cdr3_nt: TGCAGCGTCGCGGGACTAGCAGATACGCAGTATTTT
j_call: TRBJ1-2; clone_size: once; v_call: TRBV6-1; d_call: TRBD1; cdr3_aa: CASSELGQGARHYGYTF; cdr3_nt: TGTGCCAGCAGTGAATTGGGACAGGGGGCGCGCCACTATGGCTACACCTTC
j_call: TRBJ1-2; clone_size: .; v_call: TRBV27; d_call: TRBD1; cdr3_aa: CASSPGQGLLYGYTF; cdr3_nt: TGTGCCAGCAGCCCTGGACAGGGGCTCCTCTATGGCTACACCTTC
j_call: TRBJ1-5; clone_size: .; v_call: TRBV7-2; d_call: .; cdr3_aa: CASSLGTWMSNQPQHF; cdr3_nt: TGTGCCAGCAGCCTCGGGACTTGGATGAGCAATCAGCCCCAGCATTTT
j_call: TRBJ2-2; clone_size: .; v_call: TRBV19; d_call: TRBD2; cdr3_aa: CAGGRAGANTGELFF; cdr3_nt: TGTGCCGGAGGCCGGGCGGGGGCGAACACCGGGGAGCTGTTTTTT
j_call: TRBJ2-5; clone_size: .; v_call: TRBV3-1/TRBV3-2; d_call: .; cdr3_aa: CASSLPQETQYF; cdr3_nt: TGTGCCAGCAGCCTCCCACAAGAGACCCAGTACTTC
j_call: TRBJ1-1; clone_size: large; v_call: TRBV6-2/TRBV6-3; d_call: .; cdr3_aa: CASSDPTPNTEAFF; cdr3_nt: TGTGCCAGCAGCGACCCGACACCAAACACTGAAGCTTTCTTT
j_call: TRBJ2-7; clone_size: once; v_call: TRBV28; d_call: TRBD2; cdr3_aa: CASSSPTLAGVYEQYF; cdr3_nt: TGTGCCAGCAGTTCACCTACCCTAGCGGGAGTCTACGAGCAGTACTTC
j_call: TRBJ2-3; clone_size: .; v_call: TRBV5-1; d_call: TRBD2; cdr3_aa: CASSLVGLAGTDTQYF; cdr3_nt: TGCGCCAGCAGCTTGGTAGGGCTAGCGGGCACAGATACGCAGTATTTT
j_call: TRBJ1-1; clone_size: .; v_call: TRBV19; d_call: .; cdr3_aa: CASSIALQGTEAFF; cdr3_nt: TGTGCCAGTAGTATAGCGTTGCAGGGCACTGAAGCTTTCTTT
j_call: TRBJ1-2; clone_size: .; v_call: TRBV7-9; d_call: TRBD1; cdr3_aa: CASSRQTGARTYTF; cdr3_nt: TGTGCCAGCAGCAGACAGACAGGGGCGAGGACTTACACCTTC
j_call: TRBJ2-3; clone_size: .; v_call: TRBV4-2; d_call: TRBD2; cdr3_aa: CASSQEASGENTDTQYF; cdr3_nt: TGTGCCAGCAGCCAAGAGGCTAGCGGGGAGAACACAGATACGCAGTATTTT
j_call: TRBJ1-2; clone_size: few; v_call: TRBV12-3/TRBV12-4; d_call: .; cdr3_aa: CASSPGNGYTF; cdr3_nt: TGTGCCAGCAGCCCAGGGAATGGCTACACCTTC
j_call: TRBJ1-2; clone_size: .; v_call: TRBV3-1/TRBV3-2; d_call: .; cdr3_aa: CASSHLGVQILLQRTLVYTF; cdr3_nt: TGTGCCAGCAGCCACCTAGGTGTACAGATCCTCTTGCAGCGGACCTTGGTGTACACCTTC
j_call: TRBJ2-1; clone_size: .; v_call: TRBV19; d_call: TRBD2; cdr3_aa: CASKPEGTSAILAADEQFF; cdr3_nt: TGTGCCAGTAAACCAGAGGGGACTAGCGCGATACTGGCCGCCGATGAGCAGTTCTTC
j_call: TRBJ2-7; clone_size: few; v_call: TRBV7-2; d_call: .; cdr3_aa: CASSLAPDSSSYEQYF; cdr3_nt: TGTGCCAGCAGCTTAGCTCCCGACAGCAGCTCCTACGAGCAGTACTTC
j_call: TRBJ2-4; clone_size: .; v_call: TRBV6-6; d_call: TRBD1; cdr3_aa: CASSSGQGLYF; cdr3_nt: TGTGCCAGCAGTTCAGGACAGGGTTTGTACTTC
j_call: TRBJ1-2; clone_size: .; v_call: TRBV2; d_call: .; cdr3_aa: CASIWVQDNYGYTF; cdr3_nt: TGTGCCAGCATTTGGGTACAGGACAACTATGGCTACACCTTC
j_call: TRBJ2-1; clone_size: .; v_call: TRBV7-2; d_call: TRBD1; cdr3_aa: CASSLGGQGFVLNEQFF; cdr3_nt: TGTGCCAGCAGCTTAGGGGGACAGGGGTTTGTCCTCAATGAGCAGTTCTTC
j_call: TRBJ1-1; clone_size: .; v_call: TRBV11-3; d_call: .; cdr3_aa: CASSQGVAMAFF; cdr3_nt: TGTGCCAGCAGCCAAGGGGTGGCTATGGCTTTCTTT
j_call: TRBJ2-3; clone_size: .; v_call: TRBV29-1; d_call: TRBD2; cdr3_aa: CSGEERGGFPQYF; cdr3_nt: TGCAGCGGGGAAGAGCGGGGGGGCTTTCCGCAGTATTTT
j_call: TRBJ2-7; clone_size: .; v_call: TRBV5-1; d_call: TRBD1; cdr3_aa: CASSFPGQGSYEQYF; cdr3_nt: TGCGCCAGCAGCTTTCCGGGACAGGGGTCCTACGAGCAGTACTTC
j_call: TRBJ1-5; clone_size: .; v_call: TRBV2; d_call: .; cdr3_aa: CASSDDRNQPQHF; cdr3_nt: TGTGCCAGCAGCGATGACAGAAATCAGCCCCAGCATTTT
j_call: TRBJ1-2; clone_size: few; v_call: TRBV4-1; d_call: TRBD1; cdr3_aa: CASLPPGQKNYGYTF; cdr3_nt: TGCGCCAGCCTACCCCCGGGACAGAAAAACTATGGCTACACCTTC
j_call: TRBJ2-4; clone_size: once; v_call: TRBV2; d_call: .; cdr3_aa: CASSDGERIAKNIQYF; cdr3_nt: TGTGCCAGCAGTGACGGGGAGCGAATAGCCAAAAACATTCAGTACTTC
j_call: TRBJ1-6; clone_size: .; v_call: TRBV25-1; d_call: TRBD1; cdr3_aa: CASSLGTGVDSPLHF; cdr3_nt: TGTGCCAGCAGTCTCGGGACAGGCGTGGATTCACCCCTCCACTTT
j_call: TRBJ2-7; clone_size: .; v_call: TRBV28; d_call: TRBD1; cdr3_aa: CASSFPGGVYEQYF; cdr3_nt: TGTGCCAGCAGTTTTCCAGGGGGCGTTTACGAGCAGTACTTC
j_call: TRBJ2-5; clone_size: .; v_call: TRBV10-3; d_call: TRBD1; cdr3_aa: CAISLTGDQETQYF; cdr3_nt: TGTGCCATCAGTTTGACAGGGGATCAGGAGACCCAGTACTTC
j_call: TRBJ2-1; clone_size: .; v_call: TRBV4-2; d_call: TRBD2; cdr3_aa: CASSQRLASYNEQFF; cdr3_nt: TGTGCCAGCAGCCAACGACTAGCCTCCTACAATGAGCAGTTCTTC
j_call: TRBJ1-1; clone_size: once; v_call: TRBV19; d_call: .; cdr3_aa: CASSMRVGEAFF; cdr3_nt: TGTGCCAGTAGTATGAGGGTGGGTGAAGCTTTCTTT
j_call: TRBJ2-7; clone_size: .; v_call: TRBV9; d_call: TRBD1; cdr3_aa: CASSAGTGQGVVEQYF; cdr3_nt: TGTGCCAGCAGCGCAGGAACGGGACAGGGGGTTGTCGAGCAGTACTTC
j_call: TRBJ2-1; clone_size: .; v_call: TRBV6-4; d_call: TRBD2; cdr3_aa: CASSTSGGNEQFF; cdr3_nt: TGTGCCAGCAGCACTAGCGGAGGGAATGAGCAGTTCTTC
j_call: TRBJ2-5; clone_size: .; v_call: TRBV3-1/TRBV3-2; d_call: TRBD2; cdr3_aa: CASTPAGAQETQYF; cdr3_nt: TGTGCCAGCACCCCAGCGGGAGCCCAAGAGACCCAGTACTTC